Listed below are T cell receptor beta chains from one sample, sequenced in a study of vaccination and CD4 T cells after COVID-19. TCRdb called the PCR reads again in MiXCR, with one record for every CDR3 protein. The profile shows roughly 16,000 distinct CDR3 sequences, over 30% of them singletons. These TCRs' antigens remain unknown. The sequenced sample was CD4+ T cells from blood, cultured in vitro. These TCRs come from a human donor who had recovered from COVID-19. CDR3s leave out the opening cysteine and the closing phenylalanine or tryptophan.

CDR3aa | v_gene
ASSLYGRAFPGELF | TRBV28
ASSEALGGQGGEKLF | TRBV6-1
ASSYSGVVGTGNYGYT | TRBV6-5
ASSLVQGAGTEAF | TRBV28
ASSIGKGGGNQPQH | TRBV19
SAKRPGQTPPYSGNTIY | TRBV20-1
SAAGGPYEQY | TRBV20-1
ATSDRAPATGVDQPQH | TRBV24-1
ASSLSRGARNTIY | TRBV28
ASSAQGATDTQY | TRBV2
SASRGGTANEQF | TRBV20-1
ASSSRAVLNTGELF | TRBV28
ASSSREDTQY | TRBV28
SASMGQGANSPLH | TRBV20-1
SARDAAGVLETQY | TRBV20-1
ASRDRGTDSSGANVLT | TRBV19
SAREAAGVGYEQY | TRBV20-1
ASGLGGATGELF | TRBV7-3
SARGGPGNTIY | TRBV20-1
ASRDGYNQPQH | TRBV6-1
ASSLTGGTEAF | TRBV7-8
ASSLVSSGIYEQY | TRBV7-8
ASAGGRRSYNEQF | TRBV27
ASSWGLAGGGYEQY | TRBV27
ASGRDSQHEQY | TRBV6-2/TRBV6-3
AWPQVRDTGELF | TRBV30
ASTKEGARPTEAF | TRBV5-1
SARNSEQY | TRBV20-1
ASSRTAYEQY | TRBV12-3/TRBV12-4
ASSESNPTDTQY | TRBV10-1
ASSVTGTDDYGYT | TRBV28
ASSYSGRGNEKLF | TRBV6-5
ASRPTGGGYEQY | TRBV28
ASSYFRNTGELF | TRBV6-5
ASSQGVQGAGSPLH | TRBV3-1
ASSPGRQANTEAF | TRBV18
SVTTSGRVYEQY | TRBV29-1
ASSLGESHEQY | TRBV6-2/TRBV6-3
ASSQDSKYGYT | TRBV18
ASSPLEGARYT | TRBV12-3/TRBV12-4
ASSQTQGGGYT | TRBV4-3
ASSHPHSPLH | TRBV3-1
AISEGTGTDTQY | TRBV10-3
ASNRQGSDSPLH | TRBV7-9
ASSSPTKRNTGELF | TRBV11-3
SVADPGHTGELF | TRBV29-1
AWRGKGHQALYEQY | TRBV30
SAGPDRVTDTQY | TRBV20-1
ASIRASSGNTIY | TRBV28
ASSLWGQGPYGYT | TRBV7-2
SATDTQTYNEQF | TRBV20-1
ATSRELFPGDIQY | TRBV15
ASSPFSSGGTDTQY | TRBV18
SATHINTGELF | TRBV20-1
AISESGVRGLDEQY | TRBV10-3